This TCR beta chain was sequenced for a study of blood T cell repertoires in COVID-19. Looking at the study overall: PBMCs, B-cell-depleted T cells, or T cells were the source of the cDNA or gDNA that made up the material.

Under the authors' procedure: Amplification from reference gene primers served as the basis for estimated nucleated cell counts. TCRdb keeps only in-frame clones here, not all; method: immunoSEQ multiplex PCR. V and J calls plus clone size are reproduced from that table; the DNA served to infer D and trimming. The data show around 300,000 clones, with 90% seen just once and 0.95% to 1.3% held by the top ten. This CDR3 is built from 12 residues. Germline lookup yields CDR1 MDHEN and CDR2 SYDVKM. V lost 8 bases to trimming and J lost 1 base, with 9 bases between them. The sample was peripheral blood. The source is a middle-aged woman with COVID-19, enrolled during active disease. The rearrangement links TRBV28 to TRBJ2-7; D remains ambiguous. The CDR3: CASFTVSYEQYF. For the CDR3, the DNA is TGTGCCAGCTTTACGGTTTCCTACGAGCAGTACTTC.